The next 21 T cell receptor beta chains were all read from a single sample in a study of shared clonotypes between healthy human individuals. The data were produced by immunoSEQ multiplex PCR, yet TCRdb's version contains in-frame clones alone and is incomplete. The table has over 400,000 clones, 70% to 80% seen once; the top ten hold more than 10%. The sample was PBMCs. The source of these receptors is a woman aged 40 to 50 in good health. Some clones in this sample may be carry-over from other donors' samples.

The CDR3 loop reads CASSDRDEQYF. CDR3 sequence (DNA): TGTGCCAGCAGCGACAGGGACGAGCAGTACTTC. The V call is TRBV28, the J call TRBJ2-5, with 7 bases identical to TRBD1. The J call could be wrong; TRBJ2-7 is a better fit for the DNA end. The CDR3 extends over 11 amino acids. Germline V gene lookup returns CDR1 MDHEN and CDR2 SYDVKM.

The V gene is TRBV10-2, the J gene TRBJ1-2; TRBD1 aligns across 7 bases. The CDR3 is 14 amino acids. The germline V gene has CDR1 WSHSY and CDR2 SAAADI. The junction had 7 bases not matched to a gene; V was cut back by 5 bases and J by 4 bases. The CDR3 DNA sequence: TGCGCCAGCAGTTACAGGGGATTTGGCTATGGCTACACCTTC. Amino acid sequence: CASSYRGFGYGYTF.

This clone was picked up one time. V is TRBV27 and J is TRBJ2-2; TRBD2 aligns across 12 bases. Trimming cost V 10 bases and J 8 bases; bases outside gene matches: 14. The germline CDR1 and CDR2 sequences are MNHEY and SMNVEV (reference sequence). CDR3 length: 16 amino acids. The DNA for the CDR3 is TGTGCCACCCTCGGACTAGCGGGATTTGGGGTGGGGGAGCTGTTTTTT. It codes for CATLGLAGFGVGELFF.

This clone was counted a single time. The chain is built from TRBV5-4 and TRBJ1-2; D not certain. Germline loops: CDR1 SGHNT, CDR2 YYREEE (reference sequence). Trimming stripped 4 bases from V and 4 bases from J, with 11 bases between. The CDR3 runs 13 residues. The CDR3 region is CASSMDGSYGYTF. DNA for the CDR3: TGTGCCAGCAGCATGGACGGGTCCTATGGCTACACCTTC.

Turning to this clone: With a much larger clone just one base away, this may be a read error. This chain connects TRBV25-1 to TRBJ2-1, with 10 positions matching TRBD2. The germline gives CDR1 MGHDK, CDR2 SYGVNS. V shed 5 bases and J 0 bases; nucleotides not matched to a gene: 1. This CDR3 contains 15 residues. CDR3 bases: TGTGCCAGCAGTCCTAGCGGGAGCTCCTACAATGAGCAGTTCTTC. It codes for CASSPSGSSYNEQFF.

For the CDR3, the DNA is TGTGCCAGCAGCTTAGGCCTGTTGGGTAGCGGCCTCGGGTTCTTC. Its translation is CASSLGLLGSGLGFF. The chain recombines TRBV7-9 with TRBJ2-1; weak D call: TRBD2 (6 bases). The CDR3 consists of 15 residues. The V gene's germline CDR1 is SEHNR and CDR2 FQNEAQ (reference sequence). V dropped 1 base and J dropped 15 bases, with 22 bases sitting between them.

The gene calls are TRBV2 and TRBJ2-2, with D perhaps matching TRBD2 (5 bases). From germline, CDR1 is SNHLY and CDR2 FYNNEI. This CDR3 is built from 14 residues. With 5 bases removed from V and 5 bases from J, the gap between germline ends came to 12 bases. CDR3 nucleotide sequence: TGTGCCAGCAGTCCCGGGGTTAGGACCGGGGAGCTGTTTTTT. Its translation: CASSPGVRTGELFF.

As regards this clone: At one end, the junction sequence differs from germline, possibly due to a read error. The chain employs TRBV28 and TRBJ1-5; 9 nucleotides align to TRBD1. This CDR3 region has 16 residues. CDR1 is MDHEN and CDR2 is SYDVKM in the germline V gene. CDR3 sequence (DNA): TGTGCCACCGCCGAGCCCCCGGGACAGGGCAAGCAGCCCCAGCATTTT. This gives the protein CATAEPPGQGKQPQHF. Filled out from reference TRBV28 and TRBJ1-5, the complete variable domain reads DVKVTQSSRYLVKRTGEKVFLECVQDMDHENMFWYRQDPGLGLRLIYFSYDVKMKEKGDIPEGYSVSREKKERFSLILESASTNQTSMYLCATAEPPGQGKQPQHFGDGTRLSIL.

This rearrangement joins TRBV11-3 to TRBJ2-7; perhaps TRBD2 as D (5 bases). This CDR3 comprises 13 residues. Germline V gene data show CDR1 as SGHNT and CDR2 as YENEEA. V was pared by 0 bases and J by 5 bases, with 8 bases between. CDR3 residues: CASSLEDGDEQYF. The CDR3 DNA reads as TGTGCCAGCAGCTTAGAGGACGGGGACGAGCAGTACTTC.

Notes on this clone: A read error likely explains this, since a far larger clone differs by one base. This chain links TRBV6-1 with TRBJ1-1; D gene unclear. Germline V gene lookup returns CDR1 MNHNS and CDR2 SASEGT. The CDR3 loop spans 16 amino acids. The V and J ends lost 3 bases and 6 bases respectively, with 20 bases between them. The CDR3 coding sequence is TGTGCCAGCAGTGAGTCTCGGGGTATAGGTTCGGCTGAAGCTTTCTTT. This translates into CASSESRGIGSAEAFF.

The chain is built from TRBV5-1 and TRBJ2-3, with 14 bases aligning to TRBD2. Germline CDR1 reads SGHRS; CDR2 reads YFSETQ. The V segment lost 4 bases and the J segment 1 base; nucleotides outside the gene matches: 5. This CDR3 is built from 17 residues. The CDR3 reads CASSAGTSGSRTDTQYF. CDR3 DNA: TGCGCCAGCAGCGCTGGGACTAGCGGGAGCCGCACAGATACGCAGTATTTT.

The V and J genes are TRBV4-1 and TRBJ2-1; D is possibly TRBD1 or TRBD2 (5 bases each). The CDR3 covers 15 residues. V dropped 3 bases and J dropped 6 bases, with 15 bases sitting between them. Germline CDR1 reads MGHRA; CDR2 reads YSYEKL. In DNA form, the CDR3 reads TGCGCCAGCAGCCAGTCCGGGGCAGTGGTCAATGAGCAGTTCTTC. Amino acid sequence: CASSQSGAVVNEQFF.

The chain employs TRBV6-6 and TRBJ2-5; 7 nucleotides line up with TRBD1. This CDR3 contains 14 residues. V shed 5 bases and J 1 base; nucleotides not matched to a gene: 4. Germline V gene sequence: CDR1 MNHNY, CDR2 SVGAGI (reference sequence). The CDR3 is CASSKTGPQETQYF. In DNA, the CDR3 is TGTGCCAGCAGTAAGACAGGGCCCCAAGAGACCCAGTACTTC.

J is TRBJ2-3 and V is TRBV5-1; D not certain. The V gene's germline CDR1 is SGHRS and CDR2 YFSETQ. The length of the CDR3 is 15 residues. V was cut by 2 bases and J by 0 bases, with 10 bases left in between. CDR3 in DNA: TGCGCCAGCAGCTTTGGGGAAACTAGCACAGATACGCAGTATTTT. Residues: CASSFGETSTDTQYF. The full variable domain, with the rest looked up from reference TRBV5-1 and TRBJ2-3, is KAGVTQTPRYLIKTRGQQVTLSCSPISGHRSVSWYQQTPGQGLQFLFEYFSETQRNKGNFPGRFSGRQFSNSRSEMNVSTLELGDSALYLCASSFGETSTDTQYFGPGTRLTVL.

This clone was seen once. This chain connects TRBV5-4 to TRBJ1-4, with D possibly matching TRBD1 (6 bases). V lost 0 bases to trimming and J lost 8 bases, with 11 bases between them. The CDR3 contains 14 residues. In germline, CDR1 is SGHNT, CDR2 YYREEE (reference sequence). The CDR3 protein is CASSLAGVGEKLFF. As DNA, the CDR3 is TGTGCCAGCAGCTTGGCAGGGGTTGGGGAAAAACTGTTTTTT.

This clone was recorded a few times. The rearrangement joins TRBV29-1 to TRBJ2-5, with 8 bases aligning to TRBD2. Germline CDR1 and CDR2: SQVTM and ANQGSEA. Trimming took 7 bases from V and 5 from J; bases not matched to a gene: 15. There are 15 residues in the CDR3. The CDR3 coding sequence is TGCAGCGCAGCCGGCGGACTAGCAGTAGGGGAGACCCAGTACTTC. Translated: CSAAGGLAVGETQYF.

This chain links TRBV28 with TRBJ2-7, with 9 bases that match TRBD1. After removal of 7 bases from V and 3 bases from J, the junction contained 7 bases not matched to a gene. Germline CDR1 reads MDHEN; CDR2 reads SYDVKM. The CDR3 contains 14 residues. CDR3 residues: CASTAGQGVYEQYF. The DNA for the CDR3 is TGTGCCAGCACCGCGGGACAGGGAGTCTACGAGCAGTACTTC.

This chain connects TRBV7-8 to TRBJ2-3; 12 nucleotides match TRBD2. The V segment lost 5 bases and the J segment 0 bases; nucleotides outside the gene matches: 3. Germline V gene data show CDR1 as SGHVS and CDR2 as FQNEAQ. This CDR3 is 16 amino acids long. CDR3 nucleotides: TGTGCCAGCAGCCATCTAGCGGGAGGGAGCACAGATACGCAGTATTTT. It codes for CASSHLAGGSTDTQYF.

This chain connects TRBV29-1 to TRBJ2-5; D is possibly TRBD2 (5 bases). CDR1 SQVTM and CDR2 ANQGSEA come from the germline V gene. V was shortened by 7 bases and J by 5 bases, with 17 bases between the two germline ends. The CDR3 has 13 amino acids. In nucleotides, the CDR3 is TGCAGCGGTGGAGCCCTAGGAGGTGAGACCCAGTACTTC. This translates into CSGGALGGETQYF.

The chain couples TRBV4-1 to TRBJ2-7; 13 bases line up with TRBD2. V lost 4 bases and J lost 6; bases outside the gene matches: 9. CDR1 is MGHRA, CDR2 YSYEKL, per germline. The CDR3 covers 16 residues. The CDR3 reads CASSRTGTSGDREQYF. The CDR3 DNA reads as TGCGCCAGCAGCCGCACCGGGACTAGCGGGGATCGCGAGCAGTACTTC.

The chain employs TRBV4-1 and TRBJ2-1; 15 nucleotides align to TRBD2. Per germline, CDR1 MGHRA and CDR2 YSYEKL. The trim removed 4 bases at V and 1 base at J, leaving 11 bases unmatched. The CDR3 is 20 residues long. CDR3 DNA sequence: TGCGCCAGCAGCCTTCGGACTAGCGGGAGGGCCGACCCTTCCTACAATGAGCAGTTCTTC. Protein sequence: CASSLRTSGRADPSYNEQFF.